The 18 T cell receptor beta chains below all came from one sample that was sequenced in a study of T cells in Graves' hyperthyroidism and ophthalmopathy. RNA transcripts gave rise to amplified TCR beta CDR3 regions. The TCR CDR3 was amplified in a first-round RT-PCR using the HTBI primer set. One entry per CDR3 protein results from TCRdb running MiXCR on the multiplex PCR reads. The repertoire includes about 520,000 distinct CDR3 sequences, approximately 25% of them detected once, and roughly 10% sits in the top ten. The sample consisted of blood. The receptor set was obtained from a woman in her twenties or thirties with Graves' ophthalmopathy.

This clonotype was counted between two and nine times. The gene calls are TRBV10-3 and TRBJ1-5; weak D call: TRBD1 (5 bases). Trimming took off 3 bases at V and 7 bases at J, with 16 bases between the two ends. This CDR3 comprises 15 residues. Germline V CDR1 and CDR2: ENHRY, SYGVKD. The chain's CDR3 is CAISEVGSGRQPQHF. DNA for the CDR3: TGTGCCATCAGTGAAGTCGGGTCAGGGCGCCAGCCCCAGCATTTT.

There are a few counts of this clonotype. This chain links TRBV11-3 with TRBJ1-1; the match to TRBD1 covers 8 bases. CDR1 and CDR2 from the germline V gene are SGHNT and YENEEA. With 2 bases clipped from V and 5 bases from J, the junction kept 7 bases outside the gene matches. CDR3 length equals 15 residues. The CDR3, as DNA: TGTGCCAGCAGCTTATATCAGGGGGCGCAGACTGAAGCTTTCTTT. Protein product: CASSLYQGAQTEAFF.

At least ten counts were recorded for this clonotype. V and J are TRBV7-9 and TRBJ2-5; the match to TRBD2 covers 9 bases. The CDR3 sequence is 17 residues long. Germline V gene sequence: CDR1 SEHNR, CDR2 FQNEAQ (reference sequence). The ends lost 2 bases at V and 3 bases at J; junction bases unmatched: 10. In nucleotides, the CDR3 is TGTGCCAGCAGCTTATGGTTGTCGGCTAGCGGGAAAGAGACCCAGTACTTC. It yields the protein CASSLWLSASGKETQYF. The whole variable domain, filled in from reference TRBV7-9 and TRBJ2-5, reads DTGVSQNPRHKITKRGQNVTFRCDPISEHNRLYWYRQTLGQGPEFLTYFQNEAQLEKSRLLSDRFSAERPKGSFSTLEIQRTEQGDSAMYLCASSLWLSASGKETQYFGPGTRLLVL.

This clonotype turned up a few times. The gene calls are TRBV9 and TRBJ1-2; 8 bases are shared with TRBD1. Germline-derived CDR1 and CDR2 are SGDLS and YYNGEE. V gave up 5 bases and J gave up 8 bases; unmatched junction bases: 8. This CDR3 region has 13 residues. The CDR3 protein is CASSLTGQGGYTF. In DNA form, the CDR3 reads TGTGCCAGCAGTTTGACCGGACAGGGCGGCTACACCTTC. The whole variable domain, filled in from reference TRBV9 and TRBJ1-2, reads DSGVTQTPKHLITATGQRVTLRCSPRSGDLSVYWYQQSLDQGLQFLIQYYNGEERAKGNILERFSAQQFPDLHSELNLSSLELGDSALYFCASSLTGQGGYTFGSGTRLTVV.

The V and J genes are TRBV7-3 and TRBJ2-7; D may match TRBD1 or TRBD2 (5 bases each). Trimming cost V 5 bases and J 6 bases, with 14 bases left between them. The CDR3 has 13 amino acids. Germline V gene data show CDR1 as SGHTA and CDR2 as FQGTGA. In nucleotides, the CDR3 is TGTGCCAGCAGCCAGGGTGGGGGTGGCGAGCAGTACTTC. Its translation is CASSQGGGGEQYF.

This chain connects TRBV28 to TRBJ2-4; D remains ambiguous. Per germline, CDR1 MDHEN and CDR2 SYDVKM. With 5 bases removed from V and 0 bases from J, the gap between germline ends came to 8 bases. The CDR3 runs to 14 residues. The CDR3 loop reads CASSPNLAKNIQYF. Written as DNA, the CDR3 is TGTGCCAGCAGTCCCAATCTAGCCAAAAACATTCAGTACTTC.

This clonotype has only a few counts. This chain links TRBV7-8 with TRBJ1-2, with D possibly matching TRBD1 (6 bases). The CDR3 is 13 residues long. CDR1 SGHVS and CDR2 FQNEAQ come from the germline V gene. V was shortened by 5 bases and J by 6 bases, with 13 bases between the two germline ends. The chain's CDR3 is CASSATGANGYTF. The DNA of the CDR3 is TGTGCCAGCAGCGCAACGGGGGCAAATGGCTACACCTTC.

This clonotype was picked up many times. The DNA of the CDR3 is TGTGCCAGCACCCGGGCTTCGATGGGGGGCGAGCAGTACTTC. Its protein product is CASTRASMGGEQYF. This chain joins TRBV6-1 and TRBJ2-7; maybe TRBD2 (6 bases). The germline V gene has CDR1 MNHNS and CDR2 SASEGT. CDR3 length: 14 amino acids. V gave up 7 bases and J gave up 6 bases, with 19 bases separating them.

CDR3 sequence (DNA): TGTGCCAGCAGCTCCCGCGGGCCCGGGGAGCTGTTTTTT. It translates to CASSSRGPGELFF. This sequence joins TRBV7-2 and TRBJ2-2, with D possibly being TRBD2 (5 bases). Germline V gene data show CDR1 as SGHTA and CDR2 as FQGNSA. The CDR3 length is 13 residues. V lost 4 bases, J lost 6 bases, and 9 bases lay in between.

This clonotype was seen many times. The chain joins TRBV29-1 to TRBJ2-6; possibly TRBD1 for D (6 bases). The germline V and J ends were trimmed by 1 base and 0 bases, with 10 bases remaining between them. Germline values: CDR1 SQVTM, CDR2 ANQGSEA. CDR3 length equals 16 residues. The CDR3 bases are TGCAGCGTTGAAGGGGACAAAGCCTCTGGGGCCAACGTCCTGACTTTC. This translates into CSVEGDKASGANVLTF. Full variable domain (remainder filled in from reference TRBV29-1 and TRBJ2-6): SAVISQKPSRDICQRGTSLTIQCQVDSQVTMMFWYRQQPGQSLTLIATANQGSEATYESGFVIDKFPISRPNLTFSTLTVSNMSPEDSSIYLCSVEGDKASGANVLTFGAGSRLTVL.

The V gene is TRBV6-2 or TRBV6-3, the J gene TRBJ1-5; no clear D. The germline V and J ends were trimmed by 4 bases and 0 bases, with 13 bases remaining between them. CDR1 is MNHEY and CDR2 is SVGEGT in the germline V gene. The CDR3 runs 16 residues. CDR3: CASSSRLLASNQPQHF. Here the CDR3 DNA reads TGTGCCAGCAGTTCAAGACTCCTGGCTAGCAATCAGCCCCAGCATTTT.

The V and J genes are TRBV19 and TRBJ2-7; D gene ambiguous. V lost 2 bases, J lost 4 bases, and 9 bases lay in between. The CDR3 length is 13 residues. CDR1 and CDR2 from the germline V gene are LNHDA and SQIVND (reference sequence). CDR3 nucleotides: TGTGCCAGTAGTATATCTCCAGGTTACGAGCAGTACTTC. This translates into CASSISPGYEQYF.

This clonotype has at least ten counts. The chain is built from TRBV29-1 and TRBJ1-2; D is ambiguous. Per the germline V gene, CDR1 is SQVTM and CDR2 is ANQGSEA. The CDR3 has 13 amino acids. Trimming stripped 2 bases from V and 6 bases from J, with 13 bases between. The CDR3 bases are TGCAGCGTTGAATCGGGGTTCAGCGATGGCTACACCTTC. As protein: CSVESGFSDGYTF.

The chain is built from TRBV9 and TRBJ2-5; no clear D. The CDR3 loop spans 14 amino acids. The germline V and J ends were trimmed by 2 bases and 5 bases, with 13 bases remaining between them. Germline V gene sequence: CDR1 SGDLS, CDR2 YYNGEE. The CDR3 spells CASSVGYAAETQYF. As DNA, the CDR3 is TGTGCCAGCAGCGTGGGCTACGCAGCGGAGACCCAGTACTTC.

Comment on this clonotype: Its ends do not fully match the called genes, so a read error is possible. The CDR3 is CACSTRRIEAFF. The CDR3, as DNA: TGTGCCTGCAGCACTAGACGGATTGAAGCTTTCTTT. This chain links TRBV7-9 with TRBJ1-1; no firm D call. This CDR3 is built from 12 residues. The germline V gene has CDR1 SEHNR and CDR2 FQNEAQ (reference sequence).

At least ten counts were recorded for this clonotype. In DNA form, the CDR3 reads TGTGCCAGTTCGACCAGCTCTGGGGCCAACGTCCTGACTTTC. As protein: CASSTSSGANVLTF. The chain combines TRBV27 with TRBJ2-6; D ambiguous. CDR1 is MNHEY and CDR2 is SMNVEV in the germline V gene (reference sequence). The CDR3 spans 14 residues. V lost 9 bases and J 0 bases, leaving 9 bases between the germline ends.

This clonotype came up many times. The chain links TRBV14 to TRBJ2-7, with D hard to call. In germline, CDR1 is SGHDN, CDR2 FVKESK. This CDR3 comprises 17 residues. V lost 1 base and J 4 bases, leaving 20 bases between the germline ends. CDR3 loop: CASSQAAGPAATYEQYF. Here the CDR3 DNA reads TGTGCCAGCAGCCAAGCCGCCGGCCCCGCCGCCACGTACGAGCAGTACTTC. Looking up the rest from reference TRBV14 and TRBJ2-7 gives the full variable domain: EAGVTQFPSHSVIEKGQTVTLRCDPISGHDNLYWYRRVMGKEIKFLLHFVKESKQDESGMPNNRFLAERTGGTYSTLKVQPAELEDSGVYFCASSQAAGPAATYEQYFGPGTRLTVT.

This clonotype was seen at least ten times. The chain links TRBV19 to TRBJ2-7, with 10 bases matching TRBD1. CDR3 size: 15 residues. Germline trimming cut 4 bases from V and 0 bases from J; bases unmatched to any gene: 3. The germline V gene has CDR1 LNHDA and CDR2 SQIVND (reference sequence). Written as DNA, the CDR3 is TGTGCCAGTAGTAGGGACAGGGGCCACTCCTACGAGCAGTACTTC. Its protein is CASSRDRGHSYEQYF.